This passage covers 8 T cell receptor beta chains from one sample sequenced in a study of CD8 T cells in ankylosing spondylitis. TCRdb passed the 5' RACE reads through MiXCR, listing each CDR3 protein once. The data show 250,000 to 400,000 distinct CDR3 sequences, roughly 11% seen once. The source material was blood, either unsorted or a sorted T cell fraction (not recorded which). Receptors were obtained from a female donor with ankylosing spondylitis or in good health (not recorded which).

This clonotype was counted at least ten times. The CDR3 is CASTGQRPSSYEQYF. In nucleotides, the CDR3 is TGTGCCAGCACGGGACAGCGTCCGAGCTCCTACGAGCAGTACTTC. The V gene is TRBV28, the J gene TRBJ2-7; the match to TRBD1 covers 7 bases. V was clipped by 7 bases and J by 0 bases; unmatched bases: 9. This CDR3 has 15 amino acids. Germline-derived CDR1 and CDR2 are MDHEN and SYDVKM.

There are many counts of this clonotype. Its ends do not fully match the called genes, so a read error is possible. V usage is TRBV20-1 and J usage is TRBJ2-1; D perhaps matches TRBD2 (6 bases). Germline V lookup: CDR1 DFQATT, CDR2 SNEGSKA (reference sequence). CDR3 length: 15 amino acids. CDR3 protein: CSARADWDSHNEQFF. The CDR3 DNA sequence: TGCAGTGCTAGGGCGGATTGGGACTCCCACAATGAGCAGTTCTTC.

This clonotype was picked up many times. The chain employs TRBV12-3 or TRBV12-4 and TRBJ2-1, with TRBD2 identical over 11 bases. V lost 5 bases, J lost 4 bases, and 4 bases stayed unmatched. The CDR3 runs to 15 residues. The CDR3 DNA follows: TGTGCCAGCAGTACTAGCGGGAGTAGGTACAATGAGCAGTTCTTC. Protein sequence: CASSTSGSRYNEQFF.

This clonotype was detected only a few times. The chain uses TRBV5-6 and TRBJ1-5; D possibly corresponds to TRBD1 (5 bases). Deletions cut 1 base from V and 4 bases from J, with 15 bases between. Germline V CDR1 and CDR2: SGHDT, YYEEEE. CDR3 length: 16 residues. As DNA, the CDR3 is TGTGCCAGCAGCTTGTGGAACAGGTTAGGAAATCAGCCCCAGCATTTT. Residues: CASSLWNRLGNQPQHF. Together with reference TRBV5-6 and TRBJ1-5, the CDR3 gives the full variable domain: DAGVTQSPTHLIKTRGQQVTLRCSPKSGHDTVSWYQQALGQGPQFIFQYYEEEERQRGNFPDRFSGHQFPNYSSELNVNALLLGDSALYLCASSLWNRLGNQPQHFGDGTRLSIL.

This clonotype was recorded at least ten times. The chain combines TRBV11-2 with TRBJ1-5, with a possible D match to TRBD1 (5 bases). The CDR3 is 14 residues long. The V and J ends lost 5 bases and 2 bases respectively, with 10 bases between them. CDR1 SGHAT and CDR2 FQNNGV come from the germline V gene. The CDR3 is CASSPVGGNQPQHF. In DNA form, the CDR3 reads TGTGCCAGCAGCCCCGTGGGGGGCAATCAGCCCCAGCATTTT.

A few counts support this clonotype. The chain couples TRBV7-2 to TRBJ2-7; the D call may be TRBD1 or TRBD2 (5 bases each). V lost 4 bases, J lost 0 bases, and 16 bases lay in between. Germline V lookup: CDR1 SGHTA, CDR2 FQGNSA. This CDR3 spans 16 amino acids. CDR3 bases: TGTGCCAGCAGCTATGATTCCGGGACCAGCTCCTACGAGCAGTACTTC. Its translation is CASSYDSGTSSYEQYF. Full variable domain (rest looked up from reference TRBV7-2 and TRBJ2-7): GAGVSQSPSNKVTEKGKDVELRCDPISGHTALYWYRQSLGQGLEFLIYFQGNSAPDKSGLPSDRFSAERTGGSVSTLTIQRTQQEDSAVYLCASSYDSGTSSYEQYFGPGTRLTVT.

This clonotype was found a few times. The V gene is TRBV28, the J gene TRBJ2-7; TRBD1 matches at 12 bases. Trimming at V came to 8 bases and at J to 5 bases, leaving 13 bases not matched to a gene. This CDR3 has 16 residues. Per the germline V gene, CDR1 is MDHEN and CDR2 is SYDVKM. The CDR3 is CASRYVPGQGADEQYF. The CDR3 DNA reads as TGTGCCAGCCGGTACGTTCCGGGACAGGGGGCTGACGAGCAGTACTTC.

CDR3 region: CASSQLPVRAEAFF. The CDR3 region has the DNA TGTGCCAGCAGCCAACTCCCTGTTCGGGCTGAAGCTTTCTTT. The chain couples TRBV4-2 to TRBJ1-1, with D hard to call. CDR3 length: 14 amino acids. Per germline, CDR1 LGHNA and CDR2 YNFKEQ. V shed 2 bases and J shed 6 bases, with 13 bases lying between them.